Given below is one T cell receptor (beta chain) in context. The data were obtained in a study of blood T cell repertoires in COVID-19. Study summary: The study counted Cohort 3 donors as recovered given two negative PCRs, clearance, or symptom resolution.

TCRdb's copy holds only in-frame clones and misses some; the assay was immunoSEQ multiplex PCR. The table lists approximately 250,000 clones, more than 70% of them singletons. Those who participated ranged in age from about 18 to 89 years and resided in roughly 26 US areas. V lost 3 bases and J lost 6; bases outside the gene matches: 5. This CDR3 has 16 residues. CDR1 and CDR2 (germline): KGHSH, LQKENI. The rearrangement links TRBV18 to TRBJ2-1, with TRBD2 matching over 13 bases. The origin of this receptor is a woman aged 60-75 years in a cohort exposed to, infected with or recovered from COVID-19 (not recorded which). The sequencing input was PBMCs or T cells enriched from blood (not recorded which). In DNA form, the CDR3 reads TGTGCCAGCTCACCCGGACTAGCGGGAGTATCCAATGAGCAGTTCTTC. The encoded protein is CASSPGLAGVSNEQFF.